One and the same sample provided the 16 T cell receptor beta chains below, sequenced in a study of STAT3 mutations in large granular lymphocyte leukemia. Study observations and caveats: Every T-cell large granular lymphocyte leukemia patient had at least one immunodominant TCR beta clonotype.

The protocol was immunoSEQ multiplex PCR, while the TCRdb copy is restricted to in-frame clones and leaves out a portion. Among under 6,500 clones listed, roughly 80% were seen once. No antigen is known for these receptors. Source material: peripheral blood mononuclear cells. Receptors originate from a man between 40 and 49 years old with T-cell large granular lymphocyte leukemia. Some clones in this sample may be carry-over from other donors' samples.

The V call is TRBV5-1, the J call TRBJ2-7; possible D gene TRBD1, 7 bases. There are 16 residues in the CDR3. Germline V CDR1 and CDR2: SGHRS, YFSETQ. Trimming pared 0 bases from V and 0 bases from J, leaving 13 bases between. CDR3 bases: TGCGCCAGCAGCTTGGGGGCTCAGGGGGGCTCCTACGAGCAGTACTTC. Protein: CASSLGAQGGSYEQYF.

The chain combines TRBV27 with TRBJ2-3; 9 bases line up with TRBD2. The V and J ends lost 6 bases and 6 bases, in that order; junction bases with no gene match: 7. Germline-derived CDR1 and CDR2 are MNHEY and SMNVEV (reference sequence). The CDR3 totals 14 residues. The CDR3 spells CASSYSGRGDTQYF. In DNA, the CDR3 is TGTGCCAGCAGCTATAGCGGGAGAGGGGATACGCAGTATTTT.

This clone was recorded only once. The V gene is TRBV28, the J gene TRBJ2-5; maybe TRBD2 (7 bases). The CDR3 runs to 14 residues. Trimming shortened V by 3 bases and J by 11 bases, and 19 bases separated the two germline ends. Germline assignment: CDR1 MDHEN and CDR2 SYDVKM. CDR3 DNA: TGTGCCAGCAGTTTGGCAGGGGAGGGTCGGGAGCAGTACTTC. This gives the protein CASSLAGEGREQYF.

The V call is TRBV12-5, the J call TRBJ2-3, with 9 bases lining up with TRBD1. J lost 4 bases, V lost 0 bases, and 5 bases had no gene match. The CDR3 runs to 16 residues. Germline CDR1 is LGHNT and CDR2 is FRNRAP. The CDR3 nucleotides read TGTGCTAGTGGTTTGGTTTTAGACAGGGGGTCAGATACGCAGTATTTT. Encoded protein: CASGLVLDRGSDTQYF.

The DNA of the CDR3 is TGCGCCAGCAGCTCATCCGGGACAGGGGCTTTTGAAGCTTTCTTT. Translation: CASSSSGTGAFEAFF. The chain couples TRBV5-1 to TRBJ1-1, with 10 bases matching TRBD1. CDR1 SGHRS and CDR2 YFSETQ come from the germline V gene. The CDR3 totals 15 residues. After removal of 3 bases from V and 7 bases from J, the junction contained 9 bases not matched to a gene.

J is TRBJ2-7 and V is TRBV29-1; D not resolved. The V and J ends lost 3 bases and 0 bases respectively, with 9 bases between them. This CDR3 contains 13 residues. The V gene's germline CDR1 is SQVTM and CDR2 ANQGSEA. This CDR3 is CSVELGDSYEQYF. CDR3 coding DNA: TGCAGCGTTGAGCTTGGAGACTCCTACGAGCAGTACTTC.

Within the sample, this clone is medium-sized (0.01 to 0.1%). V usage is TRBV6-6 and J usage is TRBJ2-2, with 10 positions matching TRBD2. V gave up 2 bases and J gave up 4 bases; unmatched junction bases: 1. The CDR3 contains 15 residues. The germline V gene encodes CDR1 MNHNY and CDR2 SVGAGI (reference sequence). CDR3 nucleotide sequence: TGTGCCAGCAGTTACGCTAGCGGGAGCACCGGGGAGCTGTTTTTT. This encodes CASSYASGSTGELFF.

This clone appeared a single time. The J gene is TRBJ2-1, the V gene TRBV28; 12 bases fit TRBD2. Germline V gene lookup returns CDR1 MDHEN and CDR2 SYDVKM. The V gene end was trimmed by 4 bases and the J gene end by 10 bases; junction bases not matched to a gene: 8. The CDR3 totals 15 residues. The CDR3 loop reads CASSSPGLAGIEQFF. The CDR3 nucleotides are TGTGCCAGCAGTTCCCCCGGACTAGCGGGAATCGAGCAGTTCTTC.

This clone was seen only once. This chain links TRBV5-1 with TRBJ1-3; a possible D gene is TRBD1 (5 bases). Trimming took 4 bases from V and 0 from J, leaving 14 bases between them. Germline CDR1 and CDR2: SGHRS and YFSETQ. The CDR3 is 16 amino acids. The CDR3 is CASSTGTESSGNTIYF. The DNA of the CDR3 is TGCGCCAGCAGCACCGGGACGGAGAGCTCTGGAAACACCATATATTTT.

The chain links TRBV19 to TRBJ2-7, with D possibly being TRBD2 (5 bases). Germline V gene lookup returns CDR1 LNHDA and CDR2 SQIVND (reference sequence). V lost 5 bases and J lost 2, with 10 bases in between. There are 13 residues in the CDR3. The CDR3 DNA reads as TGTGCCAGTAGTCACAGCGGAGCCTACGAGCAGTACTTC. Amino acids: CASSHSGAYEQYF.

This chain connects TRBV6-4 to TRBJ2-1; weak D call: TRBD2 (6 bases). Germline CDR1 is MRHNA and CDR2 is SNTAGT. Trimming removed 2 bases from V and 7 bases from J, with 12 bases in between. CDR3 length equals 14 residues. The CDR3 DNA sequence: TGTGCCAGCAGTGACGGCGGGGCAGAGAATGAGCAGTTCTTC. Translated: CASSDGGAENEQFF.

This chain links TRBV28 with TRBJ2-7, with 9 positions matching TRBD1. CDR1 and CDR2 from the germline V gene are MDHEN and SYDVKM. CDR3 size: 16 residues. J gave up 3 bases and V 5 bases, and 11 bases lay outside the gene matches. This chain's CDR3 is CASSHFPGQGNYEQYF. For the CDR3, the DNA is TGTGCCAGCAGTCATTTTCCGGGACAGGGAAACTACGAGCAGTACTTC.

The chain is built from TRBV10-1 and TRBJ2-2; D ambiguous. Germline CDR1 is WNHNN and CDR2 is SYGVQD (reference sequence). Trimming removed 6 bases from V and 0 bases from J, with 5 bases in between. The CDR3 is 13 amino acids. The CDR3 DNA sequence: TGCGCCAGCAGCCTTGCGAACACCGGGGAGCTGTTTTTT. As protein: CASSLANTGELFF.

The chain carries TRBV18 and TRBJ1-5; 9 bases align to TRBD1. Germline CDR1 and CDR2: KGHSH and LQKENI. The CDR3 runs to 13 residues. J was trimmed by 5 bases and V by 5 bases; bases with no gene match: 1. The CDR3: CASSDRGDQPQHF. In DNA, the CDR3 is TGTGCCAGCTCAGACAGGGGGGATCAGCCCCAGCATTTT.

This chain uses TRBV5-8 with TRBJ2-4; D remains ambiguous. There are 13 residues in the CDR3. Trimming took 4 bases from V and 6 from J, leaving 11 bases between them. Germline V CDR1 and CDR2: SGHTS, YDEGEE. CDR3 bases: TGTGCCAGCAGCAAGGGCCCGGGAAACATTCAGTACTTC. This sequence encodes CASSKGPGNIQYF.

V usage is TRBV4-1 and J usage is TRBJ1-1, with D perhaps TRBD1 (5 bases). V was cut by 1 base and J by 0 bases, with 12 bases left in between. The CDR3 spans 16 residues. Per the germline V gene, CDR1 is MGHRA and CDR2 is YSYEKL. CDR3 coding DNA: TGCGCCAGCAGCCAAGGTCGTGGGGGACTGAACACTGAAGCTTTCTTT. It encodes CASSQGRGGLNTEAFF.